This TCR beta chain was retrieved from a study of T cells in localized non-small cell lung cancer. V lost 6 bases to trimming and J lost 2 bases, with 22 bases between them. The CDR3 runs to 17 residues. Germline V gene sequence: CDR1 SNHLY, CDR2 FYNNEI. Data came from immunoSEQ multiplex PCR; TCRdb stores just in-frame clones and leaves some out. The table includes approximately 35,000 clones, about 91% detected once. A single count supports this clone. This TCR derives from a female donor older than 55 with stage II lung adenocarcinoma. The rearrangement joins TRBV2 to TRBJ2-5, with D maybe TRBD1 (5 bases). Material: peripheral blood mononuclear cells, obtained before any cancer treatment. CDR3 DNA: TGTGCCAGCAGGGAAAGAAGGGGTCAGGGCACACAAGAGACCCAGTACTTC. Amino acids: CASRERRGQGTQETQYF.